This TCR beta chain was recovered during a study of T-cell memory formation after mild COVID-19. The overall study: Largely donor-specific sequence clusters came from two donors.

TCRdb re-called the 5' RACE reads through MiXCR, storing one row per CDR3 protein. Here the sample spans more than 300,000 distinct CDR3 sequences, 20% to 25% being singletons. Concerning this clonotype: Its target is not known.

General study findings and limits: Among contracting clones, CD4+ were mainly CM/EM and CD8+ enriched in EMRA.

Germline CDR1 and CDR2: SNHLY and FYNNEI. V was clipped by 10 bases and J by 4 bases, with 11 bases between them. The CDR3 has 11 residues. The sequenced sample consisted of PBMCs or a T cell subset sorted from them (not recorded which). The TCR sequence derives from a man between 18 and 35 years old who had mild COVID-19 (a few samples of this study predate the infection). Cell type and time point are not known. This chain uses TRBV2 with TRBJ2-7, with D possibly TRBD1 on 5 matching bases. Written as DNA, the CDR3 is TGTGCCACCACGACAGATTACGAGCAGTACTTC. Encoded protein: CATTTDYEQYF.